The rows below give T cell receptor beta chains drawn from one sample of a study of cytomegalovirus exposure and HLA in healthy donors. Assay used: immunoSEQ multiplex PCR; TCRdb lists only in-frame clones, some missing. The sample yields 150,000 to 200,000 clones, about 79% seen once. Sequenced sample: PBMCs. The receptors were sampled from a woman aged 50 to 65 in good health and CMV-seronegative. CDR3s include the opening cysteine and the closing phenylalanine or tryptophan. The D gene is left open where the match is weak. A row's size may be missing; if present it is once, few, many or a size class.

j_call v_call d_call clone_size cdr3_nt cdr3_aa
TRBJ1-4 TRBV6-5 . . TGTGCCAGCAGGGACGGGAGGGGGACTAATGAAAAACTGTTTTTT CASRDGRGTNEKLFF
TRBJ1-3 TRBV19 TRBD1 few TGTGCCAGTACCCAGGGGGCGAGTGGAAACACCATATATTTT CASTQGASGNTIYF
TRBJ2-3 TRBV6-1 . . TGTGCCAGCAGTGAAGAACCCCCGGCGGTGCGGAGTTGTACGCAGTATTTT CASSEEPPAVRSCTQYF
TRBJ2-2 TRBV5-4 . . TGTGCCAGCAGCTTGACTAAGAACACCGGGGAGCTGTTTTTT CASSLTKNTGELFF
TRBJ2-1 TRBV6-5 TRBD1 . TGTGCCAGCAGTCTGACAGGGGGAATAGGTGAGCAGTTCTTC CASSLTGGIGEQFF
TRBJ2-7 TRBV2 . . TGTGCCAGCAGTGAATTTACCGGGGGACCGTACGAGCAGTACTTC CASSEFTGGPYEQYF
TRBJ1-6 TRBV30 . . TGTGCCTGGACCCCCGGTAATTCCCCCCTCCACTTT CAWTPGNSPLHF
TRBJ1-5 TRBV19 . once TGTGCCAGTAGTCTCAGCGGGGGGGATCAGCCCCAGCATTTT CASSLSGGDQPQHF
TRBJ2-7 TRBV19 TRBD1 once TGTGCCAGTAGTACCTTGGGACAGGGGGTCTACGAGCAGTACTTC CASSTLGQGVYEQYF
TRBJ1-1 TRBV29-1 . . TGCAGCGGCAGCGGGCGGGCGAACACTGAAGCTTTCTTT CSGSGRANTEAFF
TRBJ2-7 TRBV4-3 TRBD2 few TGCGCCAGCAGTCGCGGACTAGTAGTAGGCCAATCCGAGTACGAGCAGTACTTC CASSRGLVVGQSEYEQYF
TRBJ2-4 TRBV28 TRBD2 . TGTGCCAGCATCCCGGGGGGAGAAAACATTCAGTACTTC CASIPGGENIQYF
TRBJ1-1 TRBV7-2 TRBD1 once TGTGCCAGCAGCTTAGCGTTCGGGACAGGGGTCACTGAAGCTTTCTTT CASSLAFGTGVTEAFF
TRBJ1-1 TRBV6-5 . . TGTGCCAGCAGTCCTGGGGAGGGGCGAAACACTGAAGCTTTCTTT CASSPGEGRNTEAFF
TRBJ1-1 TRBV7-8 TRBD1 . TGTGCCAGCAGCTTAGGTGGGACAGGGGCCACTGAAGCTTTCTTT CASSLGGTGATEAFF
TRBJ2-2 TRBV6-5 . . TGTGCCAGCACCTCGGATGGAGGGTACACCGGGGAGCTGTTTTTT CASTSDGGYTGELFF
TRBJ2-7 TRBV7-8 . . TGTGCCAGCAGCTTAGCGGGAGGAAAGGGGCAGTACTTC CASSLAGGKGQYF
TRBJ1-2 TRBV18 TRBD1 few TGTGCCAGTCGAACAGGGGGCGGTGGCTACACCTTC CASRTGGGGYTF
TRBJ2-2 TRBV28 . once TGTGCCACCCTGACGAGGTTCGGGGAGCTGTTTTTT CATLTRFGELFF
TRBJ2-5 TRBV19 . . TGTGCCAGTAGCATAGGGGCGTACCAAGAGACCCAGTACTTC CASSIGAYQETQYF
TRBJ2-7 TRBV5-1 TRBD1 . TGCGCCAGCAGCTTAGCAGGGGGAATCGACGAGCAGTACTTC CASSLAGGIDEQYF
TRBJ2-7 TRBV7-9 . . TGTGCCAGCAGCTTAGGAGGGGGCGGAGGGTCCTACGAGCAGTACTTC CASSLGGGGGSYEQYF
TRBJ1-5 TRBV7-2 . few TGTGCCAGCAGCTTAGTTGGGGCAGGGTACCAGCCCCAGCATTTT CASSLVGAGYQPQHF
TRBJ2-5 TRBV28 TRBD2 . TGTGCCAGCAGTTTAACGGGCGGGGGCCAAGAGACCCAGTACTTC CASSLTGGGQETQYF
TRBJ2-3 TRBV5-1 . . TGCGCCAGCAGCCCTACGACTGGCCCTAGCACAGATACGCAGTATTTT CASSPTTGPSTDTQYF
TRBJ2-7 TRBV6-5 . . TGTGCCAGCAGTTACAGCCCACGATACGAGCAGTACTTC CASSYSPRYEQYF
TRBJ2-2 TRBV11-3 . once TGTGCCAGCAGCTTAGTTACAGGGAACACCGGGGAGCTGTTTTTT CASSLVTGNTGELFF
TRBJ1-2 TRBV4-3 TRBD1 . TGCGCCAGCAGCCAAGATCGGAGGGGACAGGGGGCTGGCTACACCTTC CASSQDRRGQGAGYTF
TRBJ2-2 TRBV19 . . TGTGCCAGTAGTATAGCGGGATTGGCCGGGGAGCTGTTTTTT CASSIAGLAGELFF
TRBJ2-6 TRBV2 . . TGTGCCAGCAGTGAATGGGCTACTGGGGCCAACGTCCTGACTTTC CASSEWATGANVLTF
TRBJ2-4 TRBV7-2 . . TGTGCCAGCAGCTTAAACTTGGGGCTCCTGGCCAAAAACATTCAGTACTTC CASSLNLGLLAKNIQYF
TRBJ2-3 TRBV6-5 TRBD2 . TGTGCCAGCAGTTACTCCTTAAGCGGGAGAGGGGATACGCAGTATTTT CASSYSLSGRGDTQYF
TRBJ1-3 TRBV18 . . TGTGCCAGCTCACCACGGGCCCTTGGAAACACCATATATTTT CASSPRALGNTIYF
TRBJ1-5 TRBV6-5 TRBD1 . TGTGCCAGCAGTTCGGGACAGGGTAGCAATCAGCCCCAGCATTTT CASSSGQGSNQPQHF
TRBJ2-7 TRBV28 TRBD2 . TGTGCCAGCAGTTTAAGGACTAGCGGGAGTTACGAGCAGTACTTC CASSLRTSGSYEQYF
TRBJ2-1 TRBV5-1 TRBD1 . TGCGCCAGCGGGACAGGGTTAAACAATGAGCAGTTCTTC CASGTGLNNEQFF
TRBJ2-1 TRBV2 . . TGTGCCAGCAGTGCCGGTTATGAGCAGTTCTTC CASSAGYEQFF
TRBJ2-7 TRBV9 TRBD1 . TGTGCCAGCAGCCCCAGGCAGGGGGCGGGATACGAGCAGTACTTC CASSPRQGAGYEQYF
TRBJ2-7 TRBV4-2 TRBD2 few TGTGCCAGCAGCCAAGGGGGGACTAGCGACAGCTCCTACGAGCAGTACTTC CASSQGGTSDSSYEQYF
TRBJ2-5 TRBV5-6 TRBD2 . TGTGCCAGCAGCCCGAGGGTAGCGGGACCTCAAGAGACCCAGTACTTC CASSPRVAGPQETQYF
TRBJ2-1 TRBV29-1 . few TGCAGCGTTTGGGGGCAGGTTGATGAGCAGTTCTTC CSVWGQVDEQFF
TRBJ2-1 TRBV7-2 . . TGTGCCAGCAGCTTAGAGATAGGGGGTGGCAATGAGCAGTTCTTC CASSLEIGGGNEQFF
TRBJ1-2 TRBV28 TRBD1 . TGTGCCAGCAGTTTTGTGGGACAGAGCTATGGCTACACCTTC CASSFVGQSYGYTF
TRBJ2-1 TRBV9 TRBD2 . TGTGCCAGCAGCCCAGCGGCTAGCGGGGGTCCCAATGAGCAGTTCTTC CASSPAASGGPNEQFF
TRBJ1-5 TRBV7-2 . . TGTGCCAGCAGCTTAGTACAGGGTGATCAGCCCCAGCATTTT CASSLVQGDQPQHF
TRBJ1-2 TRBV7-2 TRBD1 . TGTGCCAGCAGCTTAACGGGGGGACAGGCGGAAGCAAACACCTTC CASSLTGGQAEANTF
TRBJ2-1 TRBV18 . . TGTGCCAGCTCACCATGGGTGGAGGGCAATGAGCAGTTCTTC CASSPWVEGNEQFF
TRBJ2-5 TRBV5-1 . . TGCGCCAGCAGCTTACAACAGGGAAGTGAGACCCAGTACTTC CASSLQQGSETQYF
TRBJ1-2 TRBV29-1 TRBD1 . TGCAGCGTTGAATTGGGACAGGGTGTAAAGGGCTACACCTTC CSVELGQGVKGYTF
TRBJ2-3 TRBV14 TRBD1 . TGTGCCAGCAGCCCAGAACAGGACAGGAGGCTCTGGGATACGCAGTATTTT CASSPEQDRRLWDTQYF
TRBJ2-7 TRBV6-1 TRBD2 . TGTGCCAGCAGTAGGCTAGCGGACTCCTACGAGCAGTACTTC CASSRLADSYEQYF
TRBJ2-5 TRBV28 TRBD2 . TGTGCCAGCACGGAACCGGGGGGGCCCCAGTACTTC CASTEPGGPQYF
TRBJ2-2 TRBV6-6 TRBD1 . TGTGCCAGCAGCCCTGGGACAGGGCCGAACACCGGGGAGCTGTTTTTT CASSPGTGPNTGELFF
TRBJ2-3 TRBV6-6 TRBD2 . TGTGCCAGCAATATTAGCGGGAGAAGGAGCGCAGATACGCAGTATTTT CASNISGRRSADTQYF
TRBJ2-7 TRBV11-1 TRBD1 . TGTGCCAGCAGCTTCGGGCTTCGGACAGGGAGCTCCTACGAGCAGTACTTC CASSFGLRTGSSYEQYF